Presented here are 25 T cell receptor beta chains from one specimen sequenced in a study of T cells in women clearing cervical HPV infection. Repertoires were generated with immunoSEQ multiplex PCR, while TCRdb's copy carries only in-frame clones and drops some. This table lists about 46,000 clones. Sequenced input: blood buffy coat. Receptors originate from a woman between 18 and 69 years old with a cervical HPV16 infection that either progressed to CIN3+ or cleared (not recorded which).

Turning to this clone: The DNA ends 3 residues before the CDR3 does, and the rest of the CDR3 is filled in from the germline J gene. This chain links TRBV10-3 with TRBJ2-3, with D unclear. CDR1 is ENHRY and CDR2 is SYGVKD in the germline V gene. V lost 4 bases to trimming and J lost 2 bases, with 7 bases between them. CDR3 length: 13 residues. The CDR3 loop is CAISGGPTDTQYF. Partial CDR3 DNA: TGTGCCATCAGTGGAGGCCCCACAGATACG.

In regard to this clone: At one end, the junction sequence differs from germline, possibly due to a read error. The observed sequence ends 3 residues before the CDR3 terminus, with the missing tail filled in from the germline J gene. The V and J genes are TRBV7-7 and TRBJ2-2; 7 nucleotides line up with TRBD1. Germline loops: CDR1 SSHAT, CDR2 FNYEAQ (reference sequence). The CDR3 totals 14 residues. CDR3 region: CASSSTGAGGELFF. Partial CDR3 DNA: TGTGCTAGCAGCAGTACAGGGGCAGGCGGGGAG.

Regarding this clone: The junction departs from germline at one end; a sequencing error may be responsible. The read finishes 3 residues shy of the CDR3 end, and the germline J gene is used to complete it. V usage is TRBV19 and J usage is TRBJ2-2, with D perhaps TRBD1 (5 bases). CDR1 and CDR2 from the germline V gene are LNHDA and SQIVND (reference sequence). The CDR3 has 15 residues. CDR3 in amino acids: CVSSIVGAGANVLFF. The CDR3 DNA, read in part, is TGTGTCAGTAGTATCGTAGGGGCTGGGGCCAACGTG.

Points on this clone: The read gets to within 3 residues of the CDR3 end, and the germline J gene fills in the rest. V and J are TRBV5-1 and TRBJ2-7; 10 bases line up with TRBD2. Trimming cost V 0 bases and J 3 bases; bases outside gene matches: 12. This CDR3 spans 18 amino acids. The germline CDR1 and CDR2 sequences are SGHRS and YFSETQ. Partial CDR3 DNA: TGCGCCAGCAGCTTGGCCTCCGTAGCGGGAGGCGCGTTCTACGAG. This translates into CASSLASVAGGAFYE. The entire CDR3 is CASSLASVAGGAFYEQYF.

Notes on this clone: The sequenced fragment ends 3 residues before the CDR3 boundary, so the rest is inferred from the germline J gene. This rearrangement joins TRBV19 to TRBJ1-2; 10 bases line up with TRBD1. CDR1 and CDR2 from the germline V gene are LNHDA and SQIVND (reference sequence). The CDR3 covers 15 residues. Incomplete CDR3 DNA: TGTGCCAGTAGGAGAGCCGGGACAGGGGAATCATTC. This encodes CASRRAGTGESF. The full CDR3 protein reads CASRRAGTGESFYTF. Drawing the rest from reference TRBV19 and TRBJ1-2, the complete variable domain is DGGITQSPKYLFRKEGQNVTLSCEQNLNHDAMYWYRQDPGQGLRLIYYSQIVNDFQKGDIAEGYSVSREKKESFPLTVTSAQKNPTAFYLCASRRAGTGESFYTFGSGTRLTVV.

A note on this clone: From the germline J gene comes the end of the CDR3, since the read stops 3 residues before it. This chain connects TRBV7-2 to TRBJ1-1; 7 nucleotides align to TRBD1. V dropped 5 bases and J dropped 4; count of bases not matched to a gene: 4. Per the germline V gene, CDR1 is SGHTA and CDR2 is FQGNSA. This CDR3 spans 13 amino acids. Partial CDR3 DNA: TGTGCCAGCAGCGTCCAGGGGGGCACTGAA. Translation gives CASSVQGGTE. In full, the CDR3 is CASSVQGGTEAFF.

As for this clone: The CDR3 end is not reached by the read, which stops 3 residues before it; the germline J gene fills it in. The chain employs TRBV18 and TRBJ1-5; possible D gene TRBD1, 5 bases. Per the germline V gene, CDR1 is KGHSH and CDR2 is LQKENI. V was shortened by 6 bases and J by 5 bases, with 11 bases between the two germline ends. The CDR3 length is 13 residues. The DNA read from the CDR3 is TGTGCCAGCTCTTCGCAAGGGGATCAGCCC. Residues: CASSSQGDQP. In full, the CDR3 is CASSSQGDQPQHF. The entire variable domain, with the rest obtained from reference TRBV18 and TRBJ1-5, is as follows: NAGVMQNPRHLVRRRGQEARLRCSPMKGHSHVYWYRQLPEEGLKFMVYLQKENIIDESGMPKERFSAEFPKEGPSILRIQQVVRGDSAAYFCASSSQGDQPQHFGDGTRLSIL.

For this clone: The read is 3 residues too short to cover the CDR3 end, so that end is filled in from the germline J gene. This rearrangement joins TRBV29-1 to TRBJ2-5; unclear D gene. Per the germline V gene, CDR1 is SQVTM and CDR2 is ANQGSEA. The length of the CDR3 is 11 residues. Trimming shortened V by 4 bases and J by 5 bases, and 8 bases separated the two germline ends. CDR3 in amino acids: CSVGPQETQYF. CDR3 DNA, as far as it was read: TGCAGCGTTGGCCCCCAGGAGACC. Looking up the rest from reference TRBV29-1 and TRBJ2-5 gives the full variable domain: SAVISQKPSRDICQRGTSLTIQCQVDSQVTMMFWYRQQPGQSLTLIATANQGSEATYESGFVIDKFPISRPNLTFSTLTVSNMSPEDSSIYLCSVGPQETQYFGPGTRLLVL.

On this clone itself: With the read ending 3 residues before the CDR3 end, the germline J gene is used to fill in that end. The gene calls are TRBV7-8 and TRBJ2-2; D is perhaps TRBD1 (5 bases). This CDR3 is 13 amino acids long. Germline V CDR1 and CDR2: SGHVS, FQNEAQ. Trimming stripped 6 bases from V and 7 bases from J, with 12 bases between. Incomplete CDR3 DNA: TGTGCCAGCAGTCGGCAGGGTGGCGGGGAG. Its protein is CASSRQGGGE. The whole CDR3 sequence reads CASSRQGGGELFF.

CDR3 region: CSVDGGLIYEQYF. The sequenced CDR3 bases are TGCAGCGTTGACGGGGGGCTCATCTACGAG. The chain recombines TRBV29-1 with TRBJ2-7; D perhaps matches TRBD2 (7 bases). The read comes to an end 3 residues before the CDR3 does, leaving the germline J gene to fill in the end. Trimming pared 3 bases from V and 3 bases from J, leaving 12 bases between. The length of the CDR3 is 13 residues. The germline CDR1 and CDR2 sequences are SQVTM and ANQGSEA.

The DNA read from the CDR3 is TGTGCCAGTAGTATACTGGTAGGGAGACAGGAGACG. Its translation: CASSILVGRQET. The full CDR3 protein reads CASSILVGRQETQYF. The rearrangement uses TRBV19 and TRBJ2-3; possible D gene TRBD1, 6 bases. The observed sequence ends 3 residues before the CDR3 terminus, with the missing tail filled in from the germline J gene. Germline V CDR1 and CDR2: LNHDA, SQIVND (reference sequence). There are 15 residues in the CDR3.

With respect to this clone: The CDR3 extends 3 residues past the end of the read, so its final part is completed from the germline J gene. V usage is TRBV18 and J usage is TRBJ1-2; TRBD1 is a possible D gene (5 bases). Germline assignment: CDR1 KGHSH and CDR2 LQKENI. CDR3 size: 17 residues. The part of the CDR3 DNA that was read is TGTGCCAGCTCACCGGGACTAGCGGGACTTAATGGCGACGAC. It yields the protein CASSPGLAGLNGDD. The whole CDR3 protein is CASSPGLAGLNGDDYTF.

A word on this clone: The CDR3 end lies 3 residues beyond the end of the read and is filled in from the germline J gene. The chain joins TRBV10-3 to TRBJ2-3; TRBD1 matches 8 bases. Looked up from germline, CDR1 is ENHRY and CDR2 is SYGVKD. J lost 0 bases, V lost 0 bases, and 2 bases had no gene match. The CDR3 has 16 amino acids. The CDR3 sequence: CAISESYRGSTDTQYF. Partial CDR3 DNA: TGTGCCATCAGTGAGTCCTACAGGGGGAGCACAGATACG.

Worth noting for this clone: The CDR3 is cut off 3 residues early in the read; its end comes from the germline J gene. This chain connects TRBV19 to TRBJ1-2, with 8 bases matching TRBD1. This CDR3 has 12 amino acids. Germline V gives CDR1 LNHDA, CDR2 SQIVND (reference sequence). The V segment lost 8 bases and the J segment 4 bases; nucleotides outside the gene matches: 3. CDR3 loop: CASRTGPYGYTF. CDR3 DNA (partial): TGTGCCAGTCGGACAGGGCCCTATGGC.

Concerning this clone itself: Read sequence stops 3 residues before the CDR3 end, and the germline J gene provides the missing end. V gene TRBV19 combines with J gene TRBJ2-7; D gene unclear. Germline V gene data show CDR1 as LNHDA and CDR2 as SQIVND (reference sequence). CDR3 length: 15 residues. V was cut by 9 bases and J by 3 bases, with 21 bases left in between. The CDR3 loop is CASSVIFSQGYEQYF. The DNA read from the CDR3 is TGTGCCAGCAGCGTAATATTCAGCCAAGGCTACGAG.

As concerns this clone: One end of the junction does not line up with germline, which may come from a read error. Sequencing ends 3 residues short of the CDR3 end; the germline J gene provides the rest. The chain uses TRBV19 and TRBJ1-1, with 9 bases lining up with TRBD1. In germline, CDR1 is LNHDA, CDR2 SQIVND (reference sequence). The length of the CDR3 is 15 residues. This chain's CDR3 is CASKEDGQGIPDAFF. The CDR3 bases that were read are TGTGCCAGTAAAGAAGACGGACAGGGGATCCCTGAC.

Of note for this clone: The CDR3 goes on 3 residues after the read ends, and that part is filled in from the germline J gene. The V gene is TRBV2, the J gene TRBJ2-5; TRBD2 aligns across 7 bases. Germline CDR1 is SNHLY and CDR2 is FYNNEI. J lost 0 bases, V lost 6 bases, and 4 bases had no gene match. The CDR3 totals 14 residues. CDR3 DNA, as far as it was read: TGTGCCAGCAGGGGAGCGGGGTACCAAGAGACC. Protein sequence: CASRGAGYQET. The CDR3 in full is CASRGAGYQETQYF.

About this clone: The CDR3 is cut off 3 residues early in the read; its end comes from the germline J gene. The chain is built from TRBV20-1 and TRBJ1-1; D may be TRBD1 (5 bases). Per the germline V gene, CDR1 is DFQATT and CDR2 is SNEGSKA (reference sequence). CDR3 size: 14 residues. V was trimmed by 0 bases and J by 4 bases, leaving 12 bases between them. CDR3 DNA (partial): TGCAGTGCTAGAGATCGGGGGTTTAGCACTGAA. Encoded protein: CSARDRGFSTE. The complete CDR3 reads CSARDRGFSTEAFF.

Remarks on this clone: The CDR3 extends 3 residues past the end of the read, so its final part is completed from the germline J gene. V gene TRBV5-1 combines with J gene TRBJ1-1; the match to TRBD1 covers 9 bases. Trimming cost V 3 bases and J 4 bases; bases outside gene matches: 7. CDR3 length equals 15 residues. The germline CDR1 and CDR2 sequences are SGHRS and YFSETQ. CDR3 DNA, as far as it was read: TGCGCCAGCAGCTCCGGGACAGGGTTGGCCACTGAA. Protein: CASSSGTGLATE. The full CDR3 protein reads CASSSGTGLATEAFF.

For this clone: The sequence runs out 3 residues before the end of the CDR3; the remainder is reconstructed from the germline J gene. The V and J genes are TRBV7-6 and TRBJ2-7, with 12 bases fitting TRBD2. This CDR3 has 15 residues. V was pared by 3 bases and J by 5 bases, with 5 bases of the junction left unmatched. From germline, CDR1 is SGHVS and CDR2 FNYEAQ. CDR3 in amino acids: CASSLTSGSVHEQYF. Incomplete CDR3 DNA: TGTGCCAGCAGCTTGACTAGCGGGAGTGTCCACGAG.

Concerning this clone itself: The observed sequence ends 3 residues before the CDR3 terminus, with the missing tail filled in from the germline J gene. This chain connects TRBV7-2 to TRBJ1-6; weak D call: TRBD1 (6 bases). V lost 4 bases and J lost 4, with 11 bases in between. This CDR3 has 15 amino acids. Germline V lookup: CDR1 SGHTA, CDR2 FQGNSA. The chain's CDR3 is CASSSFGQYNSPLHF. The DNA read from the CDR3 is TGTGCCAGCAGCTCTTTTGGACAGTATAATTCACCC.

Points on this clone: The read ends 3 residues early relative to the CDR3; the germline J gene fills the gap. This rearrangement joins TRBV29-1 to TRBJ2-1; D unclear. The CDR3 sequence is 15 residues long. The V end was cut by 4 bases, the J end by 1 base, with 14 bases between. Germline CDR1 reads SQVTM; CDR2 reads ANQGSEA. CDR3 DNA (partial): TGCAGCGTTGTGGCCACCTCCCGTTCCTACAATGAG. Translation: CSVVATSRSYNE. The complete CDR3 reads CSVVATSRSYNEQFF.

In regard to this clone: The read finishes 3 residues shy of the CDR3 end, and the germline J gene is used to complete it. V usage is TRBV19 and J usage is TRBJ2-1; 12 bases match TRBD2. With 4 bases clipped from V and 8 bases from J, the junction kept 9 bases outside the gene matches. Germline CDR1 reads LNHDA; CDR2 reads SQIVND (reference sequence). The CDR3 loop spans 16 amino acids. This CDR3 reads CASSTSLAGGTDEQFF. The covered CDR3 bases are TGTGCCAGTAGTACGTCCCTAGCGGGAGGGACCGATGAG.

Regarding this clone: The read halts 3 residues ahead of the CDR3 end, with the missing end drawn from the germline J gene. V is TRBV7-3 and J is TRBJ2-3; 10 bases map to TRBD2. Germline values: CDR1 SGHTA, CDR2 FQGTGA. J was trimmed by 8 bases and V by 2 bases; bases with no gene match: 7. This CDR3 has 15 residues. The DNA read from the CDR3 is TGTGCCAGCAGCTTACTCCTAGCGGGGGAGGGTACG. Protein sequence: CASSLLLAGEGT. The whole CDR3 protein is CASSLLLAGEGTQYF.

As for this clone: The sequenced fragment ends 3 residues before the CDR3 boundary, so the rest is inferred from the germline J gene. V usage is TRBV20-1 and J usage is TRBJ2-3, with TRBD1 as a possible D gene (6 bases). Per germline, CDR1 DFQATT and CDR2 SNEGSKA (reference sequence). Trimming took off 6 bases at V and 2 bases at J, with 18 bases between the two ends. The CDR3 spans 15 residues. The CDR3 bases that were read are TGCAGTGCGAGCTACAGGGCCGTACACACAGATACG. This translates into CSASYRAVHTDT. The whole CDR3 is CSASYRAVHTDTQYF.